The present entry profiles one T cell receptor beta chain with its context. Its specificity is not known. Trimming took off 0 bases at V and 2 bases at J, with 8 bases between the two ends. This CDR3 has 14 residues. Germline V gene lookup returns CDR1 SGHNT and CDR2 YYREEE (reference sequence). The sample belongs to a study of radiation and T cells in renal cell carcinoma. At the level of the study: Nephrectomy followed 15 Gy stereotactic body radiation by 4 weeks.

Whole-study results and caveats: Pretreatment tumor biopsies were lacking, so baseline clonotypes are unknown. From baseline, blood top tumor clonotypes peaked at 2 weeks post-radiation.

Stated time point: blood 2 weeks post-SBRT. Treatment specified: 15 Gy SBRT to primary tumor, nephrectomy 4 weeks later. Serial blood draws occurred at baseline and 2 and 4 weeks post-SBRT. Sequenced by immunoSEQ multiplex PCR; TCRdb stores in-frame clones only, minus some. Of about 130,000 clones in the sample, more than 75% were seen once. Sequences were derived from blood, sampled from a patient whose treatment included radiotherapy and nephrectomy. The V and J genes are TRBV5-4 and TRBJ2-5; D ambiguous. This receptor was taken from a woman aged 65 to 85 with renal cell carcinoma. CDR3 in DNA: TGTGCCAGCAGCTTGGAGAGCCTTCAAGAGACCCAGTACTTC. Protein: CASSLESLQETQYF.